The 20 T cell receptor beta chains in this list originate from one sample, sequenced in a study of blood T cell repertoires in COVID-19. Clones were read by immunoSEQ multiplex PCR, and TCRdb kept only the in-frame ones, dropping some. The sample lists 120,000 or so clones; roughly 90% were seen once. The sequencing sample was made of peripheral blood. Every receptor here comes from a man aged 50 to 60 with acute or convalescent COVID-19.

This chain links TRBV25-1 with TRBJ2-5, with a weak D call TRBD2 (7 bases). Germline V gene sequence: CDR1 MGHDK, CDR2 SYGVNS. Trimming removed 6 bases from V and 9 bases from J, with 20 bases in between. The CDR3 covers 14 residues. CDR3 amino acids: CASRRAGEGGAQYF. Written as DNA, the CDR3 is TGTGCCAGCAGGAGGGCAGGGGAGGGTGGTGCCCAGTACTTC.

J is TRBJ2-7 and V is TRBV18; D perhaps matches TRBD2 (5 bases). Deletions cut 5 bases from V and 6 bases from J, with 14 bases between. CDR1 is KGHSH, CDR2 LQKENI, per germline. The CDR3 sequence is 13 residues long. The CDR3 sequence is CASSMYRETEQYF. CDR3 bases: TGTGCCAGCTCAATGTATCGGGAAACCGAGCAGTACTTC.

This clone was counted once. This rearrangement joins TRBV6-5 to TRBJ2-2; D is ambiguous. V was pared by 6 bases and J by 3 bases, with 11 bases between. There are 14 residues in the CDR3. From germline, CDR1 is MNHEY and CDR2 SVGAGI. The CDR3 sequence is CASSSTFDTGELFF. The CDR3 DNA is TGTGCCAGCAGCAGTACCTTCGACACCGGGGAGCTGTTTTTT.

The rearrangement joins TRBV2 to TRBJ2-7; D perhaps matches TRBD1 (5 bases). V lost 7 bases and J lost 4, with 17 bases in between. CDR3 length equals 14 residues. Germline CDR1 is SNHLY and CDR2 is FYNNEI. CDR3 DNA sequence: TGTGCCAGCACTATGGGGCAGGAGCCTTACGAGCAGTACTTC. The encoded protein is CASTMGQEPYEQYF.

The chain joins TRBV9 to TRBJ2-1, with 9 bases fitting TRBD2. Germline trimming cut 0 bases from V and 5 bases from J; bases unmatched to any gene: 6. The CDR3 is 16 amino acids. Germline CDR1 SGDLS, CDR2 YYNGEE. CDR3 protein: CASSVGGLASNNEQFF. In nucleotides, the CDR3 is TGTGCCAGCAGCGTAGGCGGACTAGCGAGTAACAATGAGCAGTTCTTC.

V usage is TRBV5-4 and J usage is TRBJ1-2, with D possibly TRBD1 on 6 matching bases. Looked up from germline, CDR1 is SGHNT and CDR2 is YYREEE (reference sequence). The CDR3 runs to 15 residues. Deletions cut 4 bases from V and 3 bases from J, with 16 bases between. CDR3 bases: TGTGCCAGCAGCCCTGGCGGGGGGCGCGACTATGGCTACACCTTC. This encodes CASSPGGGRDYGYTF.

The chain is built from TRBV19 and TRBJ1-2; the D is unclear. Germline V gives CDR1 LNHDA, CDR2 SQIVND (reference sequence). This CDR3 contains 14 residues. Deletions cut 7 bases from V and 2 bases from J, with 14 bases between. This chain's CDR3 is CASKTDAGNYGYTF. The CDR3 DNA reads TGTGCCAGTAAGACCGACGCAGGCAACTATGGCTACACCTTC.

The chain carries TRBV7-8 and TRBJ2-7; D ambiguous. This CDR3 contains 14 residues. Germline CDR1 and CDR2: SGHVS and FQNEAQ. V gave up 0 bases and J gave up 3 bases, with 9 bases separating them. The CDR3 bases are TGTGCCAGCAGCTTAGCGCTTGGGCACTACGAGCAGTACTTC. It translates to CASSLALGHYEQYF.

CDR3 region: CASSASGYYEQYF. CDR3 in DNA: TGTGCCAGCAGTGCGTCCGGTTACTACGAGCAGTACTTC. The chain uses TRBV2 and TRBJ2-7; D is ambiguous. CDR1 and CDR2 (germline): SNHLY, FYNNEI. The CDR3 totals 13 residues. V dropped 4 bases and J dropped 3 bases, with 10 bases sitting between them.

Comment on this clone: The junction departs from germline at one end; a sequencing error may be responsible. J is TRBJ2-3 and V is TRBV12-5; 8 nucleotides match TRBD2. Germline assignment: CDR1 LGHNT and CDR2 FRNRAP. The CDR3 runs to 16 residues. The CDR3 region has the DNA TGTGTTAGTGGCACGAGCGGGAGTAGTGGCCCAGATACGCAGTATTTT. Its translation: CVSGTSGSSGPDTQYF. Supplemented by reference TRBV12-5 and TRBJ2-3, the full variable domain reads DARVTQTPRHKVTEMGQEVTMRCQPILGHNTVFWYRQTMMQGLELLAYFRNRAPLDDSGMPKDRFSAEMPDATLATLKIQPSEPRDSAVYFCVSGTSGSSGPDTQYFGPGTRLTVL.

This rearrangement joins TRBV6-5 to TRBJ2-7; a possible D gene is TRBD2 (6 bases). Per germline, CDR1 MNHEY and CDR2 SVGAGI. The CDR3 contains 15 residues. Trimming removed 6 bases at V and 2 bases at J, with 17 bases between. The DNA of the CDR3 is TGTGCCAGCAGCGACGGAGGGGCACTAGCCTACGAGCAGTACTTC. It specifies CASSDGGALAYEQYF.

DNA for the CDR3: TGTGCCAGAAGGGAGGGGATGAACACTGAAGCTTTCTTT. Amino acids: CARREGMNTEAFF. The J gene is TRBJ1-1, the V gene TRBV6-6, with TRBD1 as a possible D gene (5 bases). This CDR3 region has 13 residues. Trimming stripped 9 bases from V and 0 bases from J, with 11 bases between. Germline loops: CDR1 MNHNY, CDR2 SVGAGI (reference sequence).

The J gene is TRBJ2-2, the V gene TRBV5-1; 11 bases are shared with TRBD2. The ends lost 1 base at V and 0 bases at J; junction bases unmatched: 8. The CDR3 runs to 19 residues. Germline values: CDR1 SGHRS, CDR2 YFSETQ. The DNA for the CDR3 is TGCGCCAGCAGCTTGTGGTTAGCGGGAGGGGGAACGAACACCGGGGAGCTGTTTTTT. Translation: CASSLWLAGGGTNTGELFF.

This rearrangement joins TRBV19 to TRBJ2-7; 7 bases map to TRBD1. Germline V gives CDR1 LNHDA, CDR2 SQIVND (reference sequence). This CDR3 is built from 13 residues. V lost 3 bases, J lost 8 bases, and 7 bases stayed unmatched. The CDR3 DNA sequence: TGTGCCAGTAGTATCGGGACAGCCCTAAAGCAGTACTTC. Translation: CASSIGTALKQYF.

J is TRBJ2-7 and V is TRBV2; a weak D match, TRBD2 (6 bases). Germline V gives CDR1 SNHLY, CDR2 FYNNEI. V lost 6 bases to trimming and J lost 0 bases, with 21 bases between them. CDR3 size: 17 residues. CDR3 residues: CASRRRDSSSLSYEQYF. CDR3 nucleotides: TGTGCCAGCAGGCGCCGGGACTCTTCTTCCCTCTCCTACGAGCAGTACTTC.

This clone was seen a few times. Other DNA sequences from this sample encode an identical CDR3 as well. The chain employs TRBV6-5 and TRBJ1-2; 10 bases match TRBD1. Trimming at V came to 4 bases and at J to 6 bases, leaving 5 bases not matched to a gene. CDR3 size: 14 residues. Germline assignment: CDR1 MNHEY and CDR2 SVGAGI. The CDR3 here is CASSSDRGQDGYTF. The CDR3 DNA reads TGTGCCAGCAGTTCCGACAGGGGGCAGGATGGCTACACCTTC.

The CDR3 loop reads CASSFESSYNSPLHF. CDR3 nucleotide sequence: TGTGCCAGCAGCTTTGAGAGCTCCTATAATTCACCCCTCCACTTT. V usage is TRBV11-2 and J usage is TRBJ1-6; no clear D gene. The CDR3 contains 15 residues. From germline, CDR1 is SGHAT and CDR2 FQNNGV. V lost 3 bases and J lost 0, with 6 bases in between.

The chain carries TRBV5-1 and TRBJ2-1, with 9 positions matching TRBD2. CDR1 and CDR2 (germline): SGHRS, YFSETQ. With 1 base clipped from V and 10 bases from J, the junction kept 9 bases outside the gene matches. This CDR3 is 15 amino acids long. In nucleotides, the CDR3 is TGCGCCAGCAGCTTGTTAGGCGGGAGGGCCGAAGAGCAGTTCTTC. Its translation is CASSLLGGRAEEQFF.

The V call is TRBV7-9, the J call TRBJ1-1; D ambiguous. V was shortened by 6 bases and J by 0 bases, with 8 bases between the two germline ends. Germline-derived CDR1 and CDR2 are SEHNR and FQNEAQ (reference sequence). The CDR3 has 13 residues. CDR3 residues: CASSSNLNTEAFF. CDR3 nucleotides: TGTGCCAGCAGTTCAAACTTGAACACTGAAGCTTTCTTT. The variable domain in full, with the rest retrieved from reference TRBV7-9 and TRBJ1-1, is DTGVSQNPRHKITKRGQNVTFRCDPISEHNRLYWYRQTLGQGPEFLTYFQNEAQLEKSRLLSDRFSAERPKGSFSTLEIQRTEQGDSAMYLCASSSNLNTEAFFGQGTRLTVV.

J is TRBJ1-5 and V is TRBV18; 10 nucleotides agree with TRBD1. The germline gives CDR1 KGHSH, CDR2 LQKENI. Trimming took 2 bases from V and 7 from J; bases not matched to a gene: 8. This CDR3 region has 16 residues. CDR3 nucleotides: TGTGCCAGCTCACCAATTCCGGGACAGGGGACACAGCCCCAGCATTTT. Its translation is CASSPIPGQGTQPQHF.